This TCR beta chain was documented in a study of identical twins. Whole-study results and caveats: Insertions were reduced in abundant cord blood beta clonotypes but not in memory repertoires.

This CDR3 is built from 13 residues. CDR1 DFQATT and CDR2 SNEGSKA come from the germline V gene (reference sequence). The junction had 10 bases not matched to a gene; V was cut back by 4 bases and J by 14 bases. There were only healthy Caucasians among the donors. Comments on this clonotype: The antigen is undetermined.

A single record per CDR3 protein comes from TCRdb applying MiXCR to the 5' RACE reads. This sample has around 1.7 million distinct CDR3 sequences; roughly a third occur once, and the top ten carry 0.27%. The V gene is TRBV20-1, the J gene TRBJ2-1; 11 bases align to TRBD2. Material for sequencing was cord blood. This sequence was found in a newborn girl in good health. Here the CDR3 DNA reads TGCAGTGCTACTTACTTAGCGGGGGGGCGAGAGTTCTTC. Encoded protein: CSATYLAGGREFF.